This T cell receptor (beta chain) was identified in a study of T cell responses to AZD1222 COVID-19 vaccine. Study summary: Both about-4-week and about-12-week second-dose recipients were combined.

In the case of this clone: What it recognizes is unknown.

Per germline, CDR1 WNHNN and CDR2 SYGVQD (reference sequence). The CDR3 is 15 residues long. With 11 bases removed from V and 4 bases from J, the gap between germline ends came to 23 bases. Sequencing was performed with immunoSEQ multiplex PCR; in TCRdb, only in-frame clones are kept and a portion is missing. Of 170,000 or so clones in the sample, approximately 90% are singletons; the top ten hold around 3%. Study results and caveats: Two AZD1222 doses significantly raised spike-specific TCR breadth and depth over controls.

The TCR originated in an adult in good health. This chain connects TRBV10-1 to TRBJ2-5; D might be TRBD1 (6 bases). Sequenced here: peripheral blood, sampled on day 0 of AZD1222 vaccination. The CDR3 DNA reads as TGCGCCCGCCATTCAGGGGACATATGGGTAGAGACCCAGTACTTC. It specifies CARHSGDIWVETQYF.